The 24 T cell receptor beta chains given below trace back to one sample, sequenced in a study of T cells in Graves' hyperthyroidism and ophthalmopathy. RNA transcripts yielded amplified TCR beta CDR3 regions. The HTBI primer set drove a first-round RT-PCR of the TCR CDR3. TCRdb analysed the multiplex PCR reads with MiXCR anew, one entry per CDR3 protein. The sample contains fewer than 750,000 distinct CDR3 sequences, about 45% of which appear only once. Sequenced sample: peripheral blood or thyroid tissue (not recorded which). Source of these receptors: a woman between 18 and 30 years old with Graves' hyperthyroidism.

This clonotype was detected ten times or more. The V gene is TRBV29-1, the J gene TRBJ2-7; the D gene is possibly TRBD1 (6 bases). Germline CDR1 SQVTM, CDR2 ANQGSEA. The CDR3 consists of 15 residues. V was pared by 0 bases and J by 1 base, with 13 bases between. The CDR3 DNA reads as TGCAGCGTTGAAGATCCGGGCAGGGGTTCCTACGAGCAGTACTTC. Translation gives CSVEDPGRGSYEQYF.

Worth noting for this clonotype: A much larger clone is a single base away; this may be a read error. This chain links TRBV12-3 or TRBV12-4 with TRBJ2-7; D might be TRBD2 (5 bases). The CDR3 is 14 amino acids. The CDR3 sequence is CASSSRELLYEQCF. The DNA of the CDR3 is TGTGCCAGCAGTTCCCGGGAACTACTCTACGAGCAGTGCTTC.

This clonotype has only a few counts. The CDR3 DNA is TGCAGTGCTAGAGATCAAGGGTTGAACACCGGGGAGCTGTTTTTT. As protein: CSARDQGLNTGELFF. The chain combines TRBV20-1 with TRBJ2-2, with no clear D. Germline loops: CDR1 DFQATT, CDR2 SNEGSKA (reference sequence). Between the trimmed V and J ends, which lost 0 bases and 1 base, there was a span of 9 bases. The CDR3 is 15 residues long.

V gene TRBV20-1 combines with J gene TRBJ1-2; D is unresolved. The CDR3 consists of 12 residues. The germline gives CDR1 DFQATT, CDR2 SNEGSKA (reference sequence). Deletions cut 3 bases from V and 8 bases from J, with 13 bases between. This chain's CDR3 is CSASIVTLGYTF. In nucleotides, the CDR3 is TGCAGTGCTAGTATCGTGACCCTAGGCTACACCTTC.

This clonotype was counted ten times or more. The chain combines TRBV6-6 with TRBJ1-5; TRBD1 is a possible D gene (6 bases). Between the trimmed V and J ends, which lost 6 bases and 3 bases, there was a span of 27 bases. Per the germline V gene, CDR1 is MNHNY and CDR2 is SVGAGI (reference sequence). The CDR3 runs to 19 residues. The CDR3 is CASSLSPGWGRVINQPQHF. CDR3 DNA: TGTGCCAGCAGCCTATCGCCAGGCTGGGGGCGTGTTATCAATCAGCCCCAGCATTTT.

The CDR3 sequence is CASSLASGPKGSPLHF. As DNA, the CDR3 is TGTGCCAGCAGCTTAGCCTCGGGGCCGAAGGGTTCACCCCTCCACTTT. This sequence joins TRBV7-2 and TRBJ1-6; D perhaps matches TRBD1 (5 bases). The CDR3 extends over 16 amino acids. V was cut by 0 bases and J by 9 bases, with 15 bases left in between. The germline gives CDR1 SGHTA, CDR2 FQGNSA.

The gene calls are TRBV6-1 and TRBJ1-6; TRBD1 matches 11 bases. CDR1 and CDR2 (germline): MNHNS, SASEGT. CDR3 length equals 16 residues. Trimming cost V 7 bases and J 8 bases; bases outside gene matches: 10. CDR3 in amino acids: CASNTGTGGLDSPLHF. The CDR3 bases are TGTGCCAGCAACACGGGGACAGGGGGACTGGATTCACCCCTCCACTTT.

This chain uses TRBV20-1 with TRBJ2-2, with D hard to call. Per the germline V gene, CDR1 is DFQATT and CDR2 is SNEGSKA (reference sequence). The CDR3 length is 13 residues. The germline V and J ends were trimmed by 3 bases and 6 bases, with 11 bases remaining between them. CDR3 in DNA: TGCAGTGCTAGTCGGCGAACCGCCGGGGAGCTGTTTTTT. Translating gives CSASRRTAGELFF.

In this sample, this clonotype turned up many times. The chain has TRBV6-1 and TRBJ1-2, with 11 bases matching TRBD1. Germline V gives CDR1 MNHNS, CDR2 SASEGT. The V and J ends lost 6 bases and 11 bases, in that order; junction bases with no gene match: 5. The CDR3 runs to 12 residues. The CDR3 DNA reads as TGTGCCAGCAGGAGGGACAGGGGGAAGTACACCTTC. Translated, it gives CASRRDRGKYTF.

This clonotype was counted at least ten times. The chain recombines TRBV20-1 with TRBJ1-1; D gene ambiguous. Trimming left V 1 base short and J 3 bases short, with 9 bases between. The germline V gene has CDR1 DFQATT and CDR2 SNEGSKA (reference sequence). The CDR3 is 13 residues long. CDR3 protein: CSARADMYTEAFF. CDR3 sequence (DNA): TGCAGTGCTAGAGCAGACATGTACACTGAAGCTTTCTTT.

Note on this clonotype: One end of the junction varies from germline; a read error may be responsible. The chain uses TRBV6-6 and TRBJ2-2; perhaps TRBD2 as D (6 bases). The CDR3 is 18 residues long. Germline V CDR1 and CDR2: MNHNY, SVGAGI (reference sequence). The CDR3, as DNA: TGTGCCAACAGTTATCTGCTGGGCGGGGACGCGAACACCGGGGAGCTGTTTTTT. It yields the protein CANSYLLGGDANTGELFF.

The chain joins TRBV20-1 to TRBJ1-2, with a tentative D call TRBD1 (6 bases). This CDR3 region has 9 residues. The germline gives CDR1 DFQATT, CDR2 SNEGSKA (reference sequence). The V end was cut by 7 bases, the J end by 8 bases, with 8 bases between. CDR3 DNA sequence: TGCAGTGTCGACAGGGGCTACACCTTC. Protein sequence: CSVDRGYTF.

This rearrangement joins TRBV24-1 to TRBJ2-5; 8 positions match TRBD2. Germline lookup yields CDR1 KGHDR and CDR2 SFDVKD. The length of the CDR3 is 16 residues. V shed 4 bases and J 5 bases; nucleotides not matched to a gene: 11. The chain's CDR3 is CATSDRSSGMVETQYF. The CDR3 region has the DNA TGTGCCACCAGTGACCGGAGTAGCGGGATGGTGGAGACCCAGTACTTC.

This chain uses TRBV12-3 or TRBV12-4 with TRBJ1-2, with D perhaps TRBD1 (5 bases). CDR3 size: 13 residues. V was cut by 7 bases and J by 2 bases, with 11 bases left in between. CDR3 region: CASTDGANYGYTF. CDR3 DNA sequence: TGTGCCAGCACTGACGGGGCGAACTATGGCTACACCTTC.

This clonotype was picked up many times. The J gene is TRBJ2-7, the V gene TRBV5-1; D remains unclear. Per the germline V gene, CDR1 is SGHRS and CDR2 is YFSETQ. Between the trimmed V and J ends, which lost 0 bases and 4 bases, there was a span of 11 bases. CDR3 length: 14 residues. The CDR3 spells CASSLAGPQYEQYF. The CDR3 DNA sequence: TGCGCCAGCAGCTTGGCAGGCCCACAGTACGAGCAGTACTTC.

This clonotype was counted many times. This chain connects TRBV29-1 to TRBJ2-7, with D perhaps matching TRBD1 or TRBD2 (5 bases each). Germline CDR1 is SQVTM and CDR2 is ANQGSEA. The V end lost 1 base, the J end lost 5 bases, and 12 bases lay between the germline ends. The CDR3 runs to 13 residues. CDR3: CSVEGSRGHEQYF. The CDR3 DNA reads TGCAGCGTTGAAGGGTCTCGGGGACACGAGCAGTACTTC.

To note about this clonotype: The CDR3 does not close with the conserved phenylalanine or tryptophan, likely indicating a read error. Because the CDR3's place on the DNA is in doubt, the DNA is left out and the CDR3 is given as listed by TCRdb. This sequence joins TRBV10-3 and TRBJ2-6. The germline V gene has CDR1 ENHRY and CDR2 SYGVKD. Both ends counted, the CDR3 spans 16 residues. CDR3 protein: CAISESGVSGANVLVL.

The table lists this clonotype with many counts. As DNA, the CDR3 is TGTGCCAGCAGCTCAAGACAGGGGACTAATGAAAAACTGTTTTTT. It codes for CASSSRQGTNEKLFF. This chain connects TRBV11-3 to TRBJ1-4, with 8 bases lining up with TRBD1. V trimming: 4 bases; J trimming: 2 bases; junction bases outside the gene matches: 3. CDR1 and CDR2 from the germline V gene are SGHNT and YENEEA. This CDR3 has 15 residues.

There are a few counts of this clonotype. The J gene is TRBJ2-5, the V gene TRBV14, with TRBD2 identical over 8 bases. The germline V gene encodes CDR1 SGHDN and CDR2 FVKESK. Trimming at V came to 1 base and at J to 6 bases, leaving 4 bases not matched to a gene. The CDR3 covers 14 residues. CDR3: CASSQAGGLKTQYF. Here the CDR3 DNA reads TGTGCCAGCAGCCAAGCGGGAGGGCTGAAGACCCAGTACTTC.

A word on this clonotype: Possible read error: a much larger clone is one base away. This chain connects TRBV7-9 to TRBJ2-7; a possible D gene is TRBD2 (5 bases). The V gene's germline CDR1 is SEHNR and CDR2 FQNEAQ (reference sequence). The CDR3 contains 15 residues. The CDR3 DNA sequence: TGTGCCGGCAGCCAAGATGTAGGGAGTCCCTACGAGCAGTACTTC. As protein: CAGSQDVGSPYEQYF.

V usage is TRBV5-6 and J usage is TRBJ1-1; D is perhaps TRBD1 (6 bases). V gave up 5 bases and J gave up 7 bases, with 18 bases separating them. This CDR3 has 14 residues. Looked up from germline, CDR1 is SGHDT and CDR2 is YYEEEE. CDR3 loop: CASRLTGAKFEAFF. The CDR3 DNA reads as TGTGCCAGCAGGTTGACAGGAGCGAAGTTTGAAGCTTTCTTT.

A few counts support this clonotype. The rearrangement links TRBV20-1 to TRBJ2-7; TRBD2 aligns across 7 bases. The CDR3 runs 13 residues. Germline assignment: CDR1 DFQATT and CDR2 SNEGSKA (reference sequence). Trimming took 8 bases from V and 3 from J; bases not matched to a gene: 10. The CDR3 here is CSYEAGAGYEQYF. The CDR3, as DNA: TGCAGTTACGAGGCGGGAGCAGGCTACGAGCAGTACTTC.

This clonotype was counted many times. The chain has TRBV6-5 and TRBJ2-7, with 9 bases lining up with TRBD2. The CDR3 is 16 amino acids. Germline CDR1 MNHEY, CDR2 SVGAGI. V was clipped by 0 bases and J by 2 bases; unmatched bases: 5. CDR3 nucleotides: TGTGCCAGCAGTTACTCTCGGGCTAGCGGGACCTACGAGCAGTACTTC. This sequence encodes CASSYSRASGTYEQYF.

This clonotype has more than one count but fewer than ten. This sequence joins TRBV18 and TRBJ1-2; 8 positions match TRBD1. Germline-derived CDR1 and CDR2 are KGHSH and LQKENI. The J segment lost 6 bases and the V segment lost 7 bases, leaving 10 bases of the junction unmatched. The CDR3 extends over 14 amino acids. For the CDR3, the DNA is TGTGCCAGCTGTCCCACAGGGGGGGGAGATGGCTACACCTTC. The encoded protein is CASCPTGGGDGYTF.